The sequence of this TCR beta chain was determined in a study of OX40 agonist ivuxolimab in advanced cancers. Across the study: The patients' treatment was ivuxolimab, an agonistic anti-OX40 (CD134) antibody. Findings and caveats of the study: At 0.1 to 3.0 mg/kg and by week 6, CD4+ and CD8+ T cells in the blood had expanded clonally. Certain nonresponders likewise exhibited a low normalized T-cell clonal expansion.

Some clones are missing from TCRdb's copy, which holds only in-frame ones; the method was immunoSEQ multiplex PCR. The data contain about 55,000 clones, 84% of them singletons. This CDR3 comprises 14 residues. Germline CDR1 and CDR2: MNHNY and SVGAGI (reference sequence). V trimming: 2 bases; J trimming: 6 bases; junction bases outside the gene matches: 3. Comment on this clone: What it binds is not known.

This material consisted of CD4+ or CD8+ T cells sorted from blood, taken in a trial of the OX40 agonist ivuxolimab. This chain links TRBV6-6 with TRBJ2-7; 11 positions match TRBD1. The clonotype comes from an adult with an advanced solid tumor such as melanoma, head and neck, liver or kidney cancer. CDR3 DNA sequence: TGTGCCAGCAGTTACCATGGGACAGGGGGCGAGCAGTACTTC. This encodes CASSYHGTGGEQYF.